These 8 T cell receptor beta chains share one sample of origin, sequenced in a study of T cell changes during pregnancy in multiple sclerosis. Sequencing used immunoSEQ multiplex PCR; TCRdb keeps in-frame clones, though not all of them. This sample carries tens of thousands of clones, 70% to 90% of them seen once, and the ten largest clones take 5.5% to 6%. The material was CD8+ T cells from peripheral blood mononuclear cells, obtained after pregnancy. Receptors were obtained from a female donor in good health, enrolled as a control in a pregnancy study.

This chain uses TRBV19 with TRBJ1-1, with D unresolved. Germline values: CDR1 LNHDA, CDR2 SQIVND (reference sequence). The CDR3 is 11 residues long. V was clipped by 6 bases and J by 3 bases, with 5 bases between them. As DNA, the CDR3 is TGTGCCAGTAGCCGGTACACTGAAGCTTTCTTT. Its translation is CASSRYTEAFF.

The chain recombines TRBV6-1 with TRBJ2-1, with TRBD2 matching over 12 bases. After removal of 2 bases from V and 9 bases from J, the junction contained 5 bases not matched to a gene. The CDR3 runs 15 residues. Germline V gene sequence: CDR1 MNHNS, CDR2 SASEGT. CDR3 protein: CASSEWASGGAEQFF. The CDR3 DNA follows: TGTGCCAGCAGTGAATGGGCTAGCGGGGGGGCTGAGCAGTTCTTC.

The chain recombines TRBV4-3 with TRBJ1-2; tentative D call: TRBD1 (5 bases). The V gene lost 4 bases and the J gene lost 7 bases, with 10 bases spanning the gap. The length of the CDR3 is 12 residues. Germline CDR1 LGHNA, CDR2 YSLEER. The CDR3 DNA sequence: TGCGCCAGCAGCCCAATGGGGGGTGGCTACACCTTC. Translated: CASSPMGGGYTF.

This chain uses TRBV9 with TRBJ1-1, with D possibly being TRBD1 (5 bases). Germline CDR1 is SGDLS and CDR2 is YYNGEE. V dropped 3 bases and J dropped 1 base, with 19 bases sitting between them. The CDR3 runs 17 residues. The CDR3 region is CASSAFRGGGANTEAFF. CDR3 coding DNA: TGTGCCAGCAGCGCCTTTAGGGGCGGTGGGGCGAACACTGAAGCTTTCTTT.

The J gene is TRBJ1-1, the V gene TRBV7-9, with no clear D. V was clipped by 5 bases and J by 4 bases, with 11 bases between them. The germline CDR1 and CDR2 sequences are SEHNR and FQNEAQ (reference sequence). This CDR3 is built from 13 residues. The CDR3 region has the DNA TGTGCCAGCAGCCTCCCGGTCGTCACTGAAGCTTTCTTT. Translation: CASSLPVVTEAFF. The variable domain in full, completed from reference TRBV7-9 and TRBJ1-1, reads DTGVSQNPRHKITKRGQNVTFRCDPISEHNRLYWYRQTLGQGPEFLTYFQNEAQLEKSRLLSDRFSAERPKGSFSTLEIQRTEQGDSAMYLCASSLPVVTEAFFGQGTRLTVV.

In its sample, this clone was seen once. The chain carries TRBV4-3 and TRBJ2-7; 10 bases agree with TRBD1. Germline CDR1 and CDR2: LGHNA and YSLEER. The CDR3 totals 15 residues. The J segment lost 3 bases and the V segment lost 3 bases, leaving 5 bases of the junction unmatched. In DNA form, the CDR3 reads TGCGCCAGCAGCCATCGGGGACAGGGGTACTACGAGCAGTACTTC. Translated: CASSHRGQGYYEQYF.

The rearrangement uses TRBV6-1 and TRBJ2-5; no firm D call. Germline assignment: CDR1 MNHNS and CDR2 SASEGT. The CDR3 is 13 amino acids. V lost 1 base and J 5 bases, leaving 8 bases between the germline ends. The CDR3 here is CASSEGLSETQYF. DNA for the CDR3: TGTGCCAGCAGTGAAGGCCTATCGGAGACCCAGTACTTC.

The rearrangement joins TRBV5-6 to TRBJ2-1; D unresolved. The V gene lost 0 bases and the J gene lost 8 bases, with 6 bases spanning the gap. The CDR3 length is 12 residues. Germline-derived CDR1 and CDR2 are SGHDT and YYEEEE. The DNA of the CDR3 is TGTGCCAGCAGCTTGGGAGAGCATGAGCAGTTCTTC. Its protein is CASSLGEHEQFF. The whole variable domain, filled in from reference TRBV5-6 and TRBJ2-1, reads DAGVTQSPTHLIKTRGQQVTLRCSPKSGHDTVSWYQQALGQGPQFIFQYYEEEERQRGNFPDRFSGHQFPNYSSELNVNALLLGDSALYLCASSLGEHEQFFGPGTRLTVL.